This TCR beta chain emerged from a study of T-cell memory formation after mild COVID-19. Study-level information: TCR clusters were largely donor specific. Overall study results and limits: Clones shrinking between day 15 and 85 showed a balanced CD4/CD8 split, and those that grew later tilted toward CD4+. Among contracting clones, CD4+ were mainly CM/EM and CD8+ enriched in EMRA.

5'RACE with constant-segment primers built TCRalpha and TCRbeta cDNA libraries with UMIs. TCRdb re-called the 5' RACE reads through MiXCR, storing one row per CDR3 protein. The sample lists about 290,000 distinct CDR3 sequences, more than 15% occurring once. This clonotype was found many times. Its matching antigen is unknown. The CDR3 has 14 amino acids. Losses at the gene ends were 7 bases for V and 2 bases for J; bases not matched to a gene: 8. CDR1 and CDR2 (germline): SQVTM, ANQGSEA. Input material: PBMCs or a T cell subset sorted from them (not recorded which). The rearrangement uses TRBV29-1 and TRBJ2-3; TRBD2 aligns across 8 bases. The receptor's source is a man younger than 35 who had mild COVID-19 (a few samples of this study predate the infection). Cell type and time point are not known. DNA for the CDR3: TGCAGCGCACGAGCGGGGGCCTTCACAGATACGCAGTATTTT. Translation gives CSARAGAFTDTQYF.